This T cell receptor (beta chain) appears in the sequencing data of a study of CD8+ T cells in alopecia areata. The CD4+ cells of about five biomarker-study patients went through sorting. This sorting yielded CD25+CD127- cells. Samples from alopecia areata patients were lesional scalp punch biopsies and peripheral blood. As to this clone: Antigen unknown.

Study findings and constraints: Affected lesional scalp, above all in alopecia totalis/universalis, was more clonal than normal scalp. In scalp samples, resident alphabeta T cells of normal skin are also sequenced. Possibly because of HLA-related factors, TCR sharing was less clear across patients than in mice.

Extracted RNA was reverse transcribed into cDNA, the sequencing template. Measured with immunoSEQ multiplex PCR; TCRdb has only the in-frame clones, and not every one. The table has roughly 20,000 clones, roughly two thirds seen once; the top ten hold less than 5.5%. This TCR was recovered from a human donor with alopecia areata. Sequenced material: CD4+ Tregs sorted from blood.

CDR3 coding DNA: TGTGCCACCAGCAGAGTGAGAGGAAGCAATCAGCCCCAGCATTTT. Protein product: CATSRVRGSNQPQHF. J is TRBJ1-5 and V is TRBV15; D not certain. CDR3 length: 15 residues. Deletions cut 1 base from V and 1 base from J, with 8 bases between. CDR1 is LNHNV, CDR2 YYDKDF, per germline (reference sequence).